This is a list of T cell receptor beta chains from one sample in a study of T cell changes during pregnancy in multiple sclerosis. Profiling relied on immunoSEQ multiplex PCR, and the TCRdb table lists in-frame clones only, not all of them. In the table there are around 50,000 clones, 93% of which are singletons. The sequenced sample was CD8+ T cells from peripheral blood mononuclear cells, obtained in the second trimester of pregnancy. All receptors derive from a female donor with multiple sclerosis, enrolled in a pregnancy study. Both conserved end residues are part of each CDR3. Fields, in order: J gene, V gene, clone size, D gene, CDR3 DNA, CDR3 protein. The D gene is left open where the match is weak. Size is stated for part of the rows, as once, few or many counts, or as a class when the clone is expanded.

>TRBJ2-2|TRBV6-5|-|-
TGTGCCAGCACATTATCTAACGGGTTGGCCGGGGAGCTGTTTTTT
CASTLSNGLAGELFF
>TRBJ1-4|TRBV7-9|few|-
TGTGCCAGCCGTGACGGGGGGATTAATGAAAAACTGTTTTTT
CASRDGGINEKLFF
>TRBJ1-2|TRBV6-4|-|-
TGTGCCAGCCAGAAGACAGCTATGAAGGGCTACACCTTC
CASQKTAMKGYTF
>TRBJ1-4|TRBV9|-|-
TGTGCCAGCTCCACCCCGGGGTCTAATGAAAAACTGTTTTTT
CASSTPGSNEKLFF
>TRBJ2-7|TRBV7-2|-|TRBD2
TGTGCCAGCAGCTCCAGGGACTATTGGCGCTACGAGCAGTACTTC
CASSSRDYWRYEQYF
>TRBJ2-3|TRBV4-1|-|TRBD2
TGCGCCAGCAGCCGACTAGCGGGGGGCACAGATACGCAGTATTTT
CASSRLAGGTDTQYF
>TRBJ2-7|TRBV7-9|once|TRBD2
TGTGCCAGCAGCAGAAGTAGCGGGGGAAACTCCTACGAGCAGTACTTC
CASSRSSGGNSYEQYF
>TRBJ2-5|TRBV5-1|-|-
TGCGCCAGCAGCCCGGCGGTGGAAGAGACCCAGTACTTC
CASSPAVEETQYF
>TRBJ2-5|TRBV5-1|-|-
TGCGCCAGCAGCTCCTGGGGGGAGGAAAGCCCACAAGAGACCCAGTACTTC
CASSSWGEESPQETQYF
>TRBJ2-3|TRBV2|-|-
TGTGCCAGCAGTGAGTGGGGCAGCACAGATACGCAGTATTTT
CASSEWGSTDTQYF
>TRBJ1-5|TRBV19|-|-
TGTGCCAGTCAAGGACAGTTCCAGCATTTT
CASQGQFQHF
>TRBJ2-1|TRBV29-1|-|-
TGCAGCGTTCAGGTACCCTACAATGAGCAGTTCTTC
CSVQVPYNEQFF
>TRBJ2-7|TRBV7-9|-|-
TGTGCCAGCAGCTCAACTGCTTGGACTTACGAGCAGTACTTC
CASSSTAWTYEQYF
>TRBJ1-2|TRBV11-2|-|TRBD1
TGTGCCAGCAGCACAAGGGGACAGGGTGACGGCTACACCTTC
CASSTRGQGDGYTF
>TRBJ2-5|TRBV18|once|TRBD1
TGTGCCAGCTCACCAGGGACAGAATATCAAGAGACCCAGTACTTC
CASSPGTEYQETQYF
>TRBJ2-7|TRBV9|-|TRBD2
TGTGCCAGCAGCGTAGATGAGACTAGCGGGAGACGGGACGAGCAGTACTTC
CASSVDETSGRRDEQYF
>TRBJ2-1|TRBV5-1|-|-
TGCGCCAGCAGCCCGACCGGGGGTACCTACAATGAGCAGTTCTTC
CASSPTGGTYNEQFF
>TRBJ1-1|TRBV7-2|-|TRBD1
TGTGCCAGCAGTTCGAGGGGGCGGACTGAAGCTTTCTTT
CASSSRGRTEAFF
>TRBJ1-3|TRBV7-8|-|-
TGTGCCAGCAGCTTAGGGCCCTCGATCTCTGGAAACACCATATATTTT
CASSLGPSISGNTIYF
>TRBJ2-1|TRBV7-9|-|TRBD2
TGTGCCAGCACCTCTGGACTAGCGGGAGGTACTAAGTTCTTC
CASTSGLAGGTKFF
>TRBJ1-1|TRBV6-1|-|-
TGTGCCAGCAGCCGGGGGACTGAAGCTTTCTTT
CASSRGTEAFF
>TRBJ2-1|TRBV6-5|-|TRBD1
TGTGCCAGCAGTTTCAACAGGGGGAATGAGCAGTTCTTC
CASSFNRGNEQFF
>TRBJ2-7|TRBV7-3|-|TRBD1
TGTGCCAGCAGCTCCGGACAGGGGAATGACGAGCAGTACTTC
CASSSGQGNDEQYF
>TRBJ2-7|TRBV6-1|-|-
TGTGCCAGCAGGCTCCCCGCAGGTTACGAGCAGTACTTC
CASRLPAGYEQYF
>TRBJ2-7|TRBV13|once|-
TGTGCCAGCAGCTCAGATAGAGGAGGCTCCTACGAGCAGTACTTC
CASSSDRGGSYEQYF
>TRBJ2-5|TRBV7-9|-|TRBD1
TGTGCCAGCAGTCAACAGGGGGCCCTAACCCGAGAGACCCAGTACTTC
CASSQQGALTRETQYF
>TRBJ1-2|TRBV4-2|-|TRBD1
TGTGCCAGCAGCCAAGGGACAGGGGATGGCTACACCTTC
CASSQGTGDGYTF
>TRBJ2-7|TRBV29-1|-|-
TGCAGCGCCGCCAACAGGGAACCCTACGAGCAGTACTTC
CSAANREPYEQYF